This TCR beta chain was profiled in a study of blood T cell repertoires in COVID-19. Using immunoSEQ multiplex PCR, the repertoire was profiled, and TCRdb retains in-frame clones only, with some absent. The repertoire has 100,000 to 150,000 clones, 65% to 90% of them found once; the top ten carry over 25%. The sample consisted of peripheral blood. The clonotype comes from a woman older than 75 with acute or convalescent COVID-19.

The CDR3 spells CASSQNPVETQYF. CDR3 DNA: TGCGCCAGCAGCCAAAATCCCGTAGAGACCCAGTACTTC. The chain joins TRBV4-1 to TRBJ2-5; D uncertain. V was trimmed by 2 bases and J by 4 bases, leaving 8 bases between them. In germline, CDR1 is MGHRA, CDR2 YSYEKL. This CDR3 has 13 residues.